This TCR beta chain was recovered during a study of molecular identifiers for immune sequencing clone quantification. About the research overall: In replicates, RNA from approximately 20,000 or 98,000 naive CD8 cells was divided five ways and four parts were sequenced.

Whole-study results and caveats: Clones that exceeded 20 RNA copies held over 98% of effector molecules, yet under 1% in naive cells.

The V gene lost 5 bases and the J gene lost 1 base, with 13 bases spanning the gap. The CDR3 spans 15 residues. Looked up from germline, CDR1 is SGHAT and CDR2 is FQNNGV. Comments on this clonotype: Its cognate antigen is unknown.

The use of previously described methods and listed TCR primers produced the bulk TCR libraries. TCRdb itself ran the PCR reads through MiXCR, one entry per CDR3 protein. The sample includes about 500,000 distinct CDR3 sequences, over 20% of them seen just once. Sequencing was done on a sample of naive CD8+ T cells from blood, with Jurkat cell RNA spiked in. Subset indicated: FACS-sorted CD8+CD4-CCR7+CD45RA+ naive T cells. J is TRBJ2-3 and V is TRBV11-2, with D possibly TRBD2 on 6 matching bases. The origin of this receptor is a human donor in good health. Some libraries in this study had Jurkat cell RNA spiked in. CDR3 DNA sequence: TGTGCCAGCAGCCGATGGGTAGCGGGCACAGATACGCAGTATTTT. As protein: CASSRWVAGTDTQYF.